This T cell receptor beta chain was observed in a study of cytomegalovirus exposure and HLA in healthy donors. V gave up 2 bases and J gave up 4 bases, with 11 bases separating them. CDR1 is SGHTA and CDR2 is FQGTGA in the germline V gene. The length of the CDR3 is 14 residues. Measured with immunoSEQ multiplex PCR; TCRdb has only the in-frame clones, and not every one. The table has around 300,000 clones, roughly 87% seen once; the top ten hold about 1.2%. The receptor was derived from a woman under 40 in good health and CMV-seropositive. Sequencing was done on a sample of PBMCs. The V and J genes are TRBV7-3 and TRBJ2-5; D is possibly TRBD1 or TRBD2 (6 bases each). The CDR3 nucleotides are TGTGCCAGCAGCTTAGCCGGGGGCGCAGAGACCCAGTACTTC. Protein product: CASSLAGGAETQYF.